Listed below are T cell receptor beta chains from one sample, sequenced in a study of CD8 T cells in Susac syndrome. TCRdb re-called the immunoSEQ multiplex PCR reads through MiXCR, storing one row per CDR3 protein. Found here are fewer than 350,000 distinct CDR3 sequences, approximately 89% of them singletons; the top ten hold approximately 0.2%. The sample was CD8+ T cells from PBMCs. Receptor source: a human donor with multiple sclerosis. CDR3s leave out the opening cysteine and the closing phenylalanine or tryptophan.

v_gene	j_gene	CDR3aa
TRBV27	TRBJ2-1	ASSFVASGRGWNEQF
TRBV5-6	TRBJ2-5	ASSQGLAGGSGRETQY
TRBV12-3/TRBV12-4	TRBJ1-2	ASATLRDYGYT
TRBV11-2	TRBJ1-5	AGSLGNQPQH
TRBV2	TRBJ1-5	ASREGFGANQPQH
TRBV20-1	TRBJ2-1	SASPSGVYNEQF
TRBV28	TRBJ2-1	AQLGGRRLRMDEQF
TRBV27	TRBJ2-2	ASSAHTGELF
TRBV9	TRBJ2-1	ASSVRAEGGGNEQF
TRBV20-1	TRBJ2-4	SAWDSSNPNIQY
TRBV9	TRBJ2-5	ASSVAGLAGVETQY
TRBV20-1	TRBJ2-5	SATGTSGRTGETQY
TRBV20-1	TRBJ2-2	SARNDAGAGELF
TRBV3-1	TRBJ1-1	ASSQTLGNTEAF
TRBV18	TRBJ2-3	ASSPPGLGYTDTDTQY
TRBV9	TRBJ2-2	ASKGDRDNTGELF
TRBV27	TRBJ2-3	ASSLQDQTDTQY
TRBV24-1	TRBJ2-1	AVQVAGGPYNEQF
TRBV7-8	TRBJ2-7	ASSPPTLRYEQY
TRBV28	TRBJ2-3	ASSSLGGTQY
TRBV7-3	TRBJ1-1	ASSLYSGTLNTEAF
TRBV13	TRBJ2-2	ASSGPGTGADGELF
TRBV9	TRBJ2-7	ASSDPGQGYEQY
TRBV20-1	TRBJ2-3	SAWDTYTDTQY
TRBV4-3	TRBJ2-7	ASSQDRSPSYEQY
TRBV6-4	TRBJ2-3	ASSKSGEGTDTQY
TRBV20-1	TRBJ1-1	SARDGTGAERANTEAF
TRBV5-1	TRBJ2-1	ASSLGDRAREQF
TRBV7-9	TRBJ1-2	ASRNVGYGYT
TRBV13	TRBJ2-1	ASSPRLGGAEQF
TRBV7-9	TRBJ2-3	ASSGFSSSTDTQY
TRBV20-1	TRBJ2-3	SANFIAGGP
TRBV12-3/TRBV12-4	TRBJ2-5	ASSLILIQETQY
TRBV20-1	TRBJ2-1	SARDGGLAGVNEQF
TRBV29-1	TRBJ1-1	SVESREAF
TRBV2	TRBJ1-2	ASSEVGSYGYT
TRBV29-1	TRBJ2-2	SVGLLAGELF
TRBV29-1	TRBJ2-7	SVLKSYEQY
TRBV2	TRBJ2-7	ASSASGQGNEQY
TRBV7-3	TRBJ2-3	ASSLTPQTRPTDTQY
TRBV28	TRBJ1-1	ASSRRRGLGNTEAF
TRBV4-3	TRBJ2-2	ASSQGSPMDTGELF
TRBV20-1	TRBJ2-5	SARDLLGMYQETQY
TRBV20-1	TRBJ2-1	SANQGTEQF
TRBV4-1	TRBJ2-7	ASSHVGNEQY
TRBV7-9	TRBJ1-4	ASSLSQGAKDEKLF
TRBV7-6	TRBJ1-5	ASSEQGLHGNQPQH
TRBV12-3/TRBV12-4	TRBJ2-3	ASSFVRAWGGTDTQY
TRBV7-9	TRBJ2-1	ASSPPWGRSTRHEQF
TRBV7-2	TRBJ1-5	ASSVDVVGNQPQH
TRBV27	TRBJ2-1	ASSFLGGHNEQF
TRBV24-1	TRBJ1-2	ATSDLHGTYGYT
TRBV29-1	TRBJ2-3	SVVDSHTDTQY
TRBV13	TRBJ2-2	ASSSTGGETGELF
TRBV9	TRBJ2-3	ASSDSGSSTDTQY
TRBV12-3/TRBV12-4	TRBJ1-2	ASSLGQALYGYT
TRBV12-3/TRBV12-4	TRBJ2-3	ASGPYVGTDTQY
TRBV5-1	TRBJ2-7	ASSLAPAYEQY
TRBV4-3	TRBJ2-3	ASSQGSSYTDTQY
TRBV19	TRBJ2-7	ASRAGTGNEQY